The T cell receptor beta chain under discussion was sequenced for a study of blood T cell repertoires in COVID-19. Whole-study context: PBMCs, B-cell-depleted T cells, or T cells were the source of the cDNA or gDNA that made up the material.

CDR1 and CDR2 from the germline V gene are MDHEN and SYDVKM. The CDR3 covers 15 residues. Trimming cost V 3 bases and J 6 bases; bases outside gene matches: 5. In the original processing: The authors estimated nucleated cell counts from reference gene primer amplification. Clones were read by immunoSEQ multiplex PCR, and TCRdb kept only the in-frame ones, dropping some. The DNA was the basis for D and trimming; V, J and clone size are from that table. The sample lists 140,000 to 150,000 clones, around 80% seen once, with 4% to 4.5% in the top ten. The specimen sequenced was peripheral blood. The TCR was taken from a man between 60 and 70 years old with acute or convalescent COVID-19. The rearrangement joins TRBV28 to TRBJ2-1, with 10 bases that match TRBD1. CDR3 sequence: CASSLSGQGSNEQFF. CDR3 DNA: TGTGCCAGCAGTTTGTCGGGACAGGGGTCCAATGAGCAGTTCTTC.